This T cell receptor beta chain was found in a study of T cell responses to AZD1222 COVID-19 vaccine. In regard to this clone: What it binds is unknown.

Germline CDR1 and CDR2: SGHRS and YFSETQ. The CDR3 sequence is 15 residues long. V trimming: 5 bases; J trimming: 4 bases; junction bases outside the gene matches: 4. Repertoires were generated with immunoSEQ multiplex PCR, while TCRdb's copy carries only in-frame clones and drops some. This table has about 190,000 clones, roughly 92% appearing once. Study observations and caveats: Repertoires were obtained solely post-peak T cell response. With dominance at 160-218 and 743-854, vaccine-associated CD4 TCRs spanned spike. Seropositive status at baseline applied to only a handful of AZD1222 recipients.

The receptor comes from an adult in good health. The chain carries TRBV5-1 and TRBJ1-4; TRBD1 matches 11 bases. The specimen was peripheral blood, collected on day 0 of AZD1222 vaccination. CDR3 sequence reads: CASRDRGPYNEKLFF. The DNA for the CDR3 is TGCGCCAGCAGGGACAGGGGGCCGTATAATGAAAAACTGTTTTTT.